Sequencing of this T cell receptor beta chain was carried out in a study of immune heterogeneity within non-small cell lung tumors. General study findings and limits: Recurrence of identical dominant CDR3 beta clonotypes was observed across intrapatient tumor sites, concomitant with site-unique high-frequency clones. Local T-cell repertoire clonality was correlated with local tumor mutational burden, and the correlation was positive. It was moderate in strength but statistically significant (R about 0.36). High-frequency T-cell receptor beta clonotypes were largely distinct between individual patients.

This clonotype was seen at least ten times. Its cognate antigen is unknown. Each sample used approximately 550 ng of genomic DNA from bulk tumor tissue. Far-apart biopsies, several per primary tumor, were taken during surgery. The cohort was untreated, with newly diagnosed non-small cell lung cancer undergoing curative surgery. Donors comprised newly diagnosed non-small cell lung cancer patients undergoing surgery with curative intent. Using 32 V and 13 J primers, multiplex PCR amplified TCR beta CDR3. TCRdb reprocessed the multiplex PCR reads with MiXCR, giving one entry per CDR3 protein. Of some 11,000 distinct CDR3 sequences in the sample, 25% to 30% were seen once. The V and J ends lost 0 bases and 5 bases respectively, with 6 bases between them. Germline lookup yields CDR1 SGDLS and CDR2 YYNGEE. CDR3 length equals 14 residues.

The chain joins TRBV9 to TRBJ1-6, with D unclear. The clonotype originates from a woman aged 45-65 years with non-small cell lung cancer. The sequenced sample was lung tumor tissue. CDR3 sequence reads: CASSVGQDNSPLHF. In nucleotides, the CDR3 is TGTGCCAGCAGCGTAGGGCAGGATAATTCACCCCTCCACTTT.